This T cell receptor beta chain was recorded in a study of OX40 agonist ivuxolimab in advanced cancers. On the study more broadly: While on treatment, patients had intravenous ivuxolimab at 0.01 to 10 mg/kg every 2 weeks.

Data came from immunoSEQ multiplex PCR; TCRdb stores just in-frame clones and leaves some out. This table has approximately 49,000 clones, less than 85% appearing once. V was shortened by 3 bases and J by 6 bases, with 8 bases between the two germline ends. Looked up from germline, CDR1 is SEHNR and CDR2 is FQNEAQ (reference sequence). The CDR3 is 12 residues long. The sequence derives from an adult with an advanced solid tumor such as melanoma, head and neck, liver or kidney cancer. V is TRBV7-9 and J is TRBJ1-2; D ambiguous. The sequences come from CD4+ or CD8+ T cells sorted from blood, collected in a trial of the OX40 agonist ivuxolimab. In DNA, the CDR3 is TGTGCCAGCAGCTTCTTGCTAGATGGCTACACCTTC. Translating gives CASSFLLDGYTF.